Here is one T cell receptor beta chain with its context. These data come from a study of T-cell memory formation after mild COVID-19. Germline CDR1 reads KGHSH; CDR2 reads LQKENI. Trimming removed 5 bases at V and 3 bases at J, with 10 bases between. CDR3 length: 13 amino acids. One entry per CDR3 protein results from TCRdb running MiXCR on the 5' RACE reads. The repertoire includes a few hundred thousand distinct CDR3 sequences, under 20% of them detected once, and about a fifth sits in the top ten. This clonotype originated in a man aged 18 to 35 who had mild COVID-19 (a few samples of this study predate the infection). Cell type and time point are not known. Sequencing was done on a sample of PBMCs or a T cell subset sorted from them (not recorded which). This chain links TRBV18 with TRBJ1-1; D perhaps matches TRBD1 (5 bases). DNA for the CDR3: TGTGCCAGCTCAGGGGCGCTGCACACTGAAGCTTTCTTT. It is translated as CASSGALHTEAFF.